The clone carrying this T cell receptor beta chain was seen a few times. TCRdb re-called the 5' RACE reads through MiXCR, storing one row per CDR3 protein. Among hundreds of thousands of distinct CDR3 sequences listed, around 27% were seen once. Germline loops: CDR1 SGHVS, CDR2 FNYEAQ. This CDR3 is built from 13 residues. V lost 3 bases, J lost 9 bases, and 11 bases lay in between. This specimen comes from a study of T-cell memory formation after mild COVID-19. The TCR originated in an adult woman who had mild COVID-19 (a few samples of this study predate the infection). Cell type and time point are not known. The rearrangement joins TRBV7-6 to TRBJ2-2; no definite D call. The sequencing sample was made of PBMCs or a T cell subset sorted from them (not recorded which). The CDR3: CASSFSLGRELFF. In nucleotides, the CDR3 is TGTGCCAGCAGCTTCTCCCTAGGGCGGGAGCTGTTTTTT.